This T cell receptor (beta chain) was documented in a study of CD8 T cells in Susac syndrome. This CDR3 is 14 amino acids long. J lost 4 bases, V lost 3 bases, and 4 bases had no gene match. Germline V lookup: CDR1 SGDLS, CDR2 YYNGEE. Controls matched for sex and age were healthy donors. With random hexamers, roughly 0.5 to 1 ug RNA was reverse transcribed. TCRdb itself ran the immunoSEQ multiplex PCR reads through MiXCR, one entry per CDR3 protein. This table has about 90,000 distinct CDR3 sequences, 85% to 95% appearing once. Source material: CD8+ T cells from PBMCs. This clonotype was obtained from a human donor in good health. The chain is built from TRBV9 and TRBJ1-1; 9 bases are a match to TRBD1. This CDR3 is CASSAQGALTEAFF. CDR3 in DNA: TGTGCCAGCAGCGCACAGGGGGCTCTCACTGAAGCTTTCTTT.